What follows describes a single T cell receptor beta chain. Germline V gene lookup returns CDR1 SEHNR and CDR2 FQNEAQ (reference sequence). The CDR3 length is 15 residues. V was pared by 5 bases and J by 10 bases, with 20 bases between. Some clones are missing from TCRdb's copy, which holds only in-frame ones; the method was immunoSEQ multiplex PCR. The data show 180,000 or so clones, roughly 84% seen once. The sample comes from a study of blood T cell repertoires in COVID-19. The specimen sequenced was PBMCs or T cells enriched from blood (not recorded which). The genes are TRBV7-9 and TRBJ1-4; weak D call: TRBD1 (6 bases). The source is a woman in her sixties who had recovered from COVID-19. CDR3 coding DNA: TGTGCCAGCAGCAGAACGGGACATGGGTTGGGAAAACTGTTTTTT. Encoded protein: CASSRTGHGLGKLFF.